Listed here is a single T cell receptor (beta chain). No antigen is known for it. This entry is derived from a study of cytomegalovirus exposure and HLA in healthy donors. For the study at large: Clustering assigned 81% of the approximately 390 genotyped donors to the Caucasian-associated ancestry cluster. The study's findings and limits: Roughly even sequencing depth across donors was the assumption behind the presence/absence analyses.

Trimming cost V 8 bases and J 4 bases, with 9 bases left between them. The CDR3 totals 12 residues. CDR1 and CDR2 (germline): MNHNY, SVGAGI (reference sequence). 60 Vbeta and 13 Jbeta primers were used in PCR. The table came from immunoSEQ multiplex PCR; TCRdb's copy has only in-frame clones and leaves some out. The profile shows approximately 99,000 clones, 70% to 75% of them singletons. The TCR was taken from a man in his forties in good health and CMV-seronegative. The V gene is TRBV6-6, the J gene TRBJ1-5; D is possibly TRBD1 (5 bases). The sequenced sample was PBMCs. CDR3 protein: CASGGGNQPQHF. In nucleotides, the CDR3 is TGTGCCAGCGGGGGGGGAAATCAGCCCCAGCATTTT.